This T cell receptor beta chain was observed in a study of control samples from healthy donors and cancer patients. TCRdb's table, derived via immunoSEQ multiplex PCR, lists solely in-frame clones and lacks some. The sample records 120,000 or so clones, more than 85% being singletons. The CDR3 extends over 14 amino acids. Germline CDR1 is MNHEY and CDR2 is SVGEGT. Trimming pared 6 bases from V and 0 bases from J, leaving 9 bases between. The J gene is TRBJ2-1, the V gene TRBV6-2 or TRBV6-3, with D maybe TRBD2 (6 bases). Sequencing input: PBMCs. The receptor comes from a man aged 50 to 59 with head and neck cancer. The CDR3 loop reads CASSRGSSYNEQFF. The CDR3 bases are TGTGCCAGCAGCCGGGGGAGCTCCTACAATGAGCAGTTCTTC.